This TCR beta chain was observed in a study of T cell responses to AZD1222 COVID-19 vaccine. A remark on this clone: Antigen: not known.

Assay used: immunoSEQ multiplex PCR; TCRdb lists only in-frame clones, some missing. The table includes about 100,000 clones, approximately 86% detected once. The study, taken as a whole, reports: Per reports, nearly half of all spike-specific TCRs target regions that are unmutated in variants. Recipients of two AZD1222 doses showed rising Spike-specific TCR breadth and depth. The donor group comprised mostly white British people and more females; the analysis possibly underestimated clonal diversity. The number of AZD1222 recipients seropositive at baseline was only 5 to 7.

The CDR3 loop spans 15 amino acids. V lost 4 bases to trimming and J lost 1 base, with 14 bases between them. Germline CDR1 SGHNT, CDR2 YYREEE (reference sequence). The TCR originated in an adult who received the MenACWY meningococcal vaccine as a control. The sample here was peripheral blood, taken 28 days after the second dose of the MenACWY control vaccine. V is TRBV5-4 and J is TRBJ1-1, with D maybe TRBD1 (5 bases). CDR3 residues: CASSLEGTRNTEAFF. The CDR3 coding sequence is TGTGCCAGCAGCCTGGAGGGGACGAGGAACACTGAAGCTTTCTTT.